The T cell receptor beta chain under discussion was sequenced for a study of CD8 T cells in Susac syndrome (dated by TCRdb to about 2019). With regard to the full study: Repertoire sequencing was used to test whether CD8+ T cell activation and differentiation in Susac syndrome was antigen driven. CD8+ T cell repertoire clonality was compared between around eleven healthy donors, approximately 14 Susac syndrome patients and 15 multiple sclerosis patients.

As concerns this clonotype: No cognate antigen has been identified for it. Nothing much larger sits one base from this clone, and base qualities are not available.

Broader findings and caveats from the paper: The TCR sequencing and HLA analysis was acknowledged to have included a relatively small number of individuals.

High-throughput TCR beta sequencing profiled peripheral blood CD8+ and CD4+ T cells from healthy donors, Susac syndrome patients and multiple sclerosis patients. The multiple sclerosis controls were treatment-naive patients whose relapsing-remitting disease, either stable or active, fulfilled the revised McDonald criteria. CD8+ TEMRA cells were enriched by FACS, while bulk CD8+ and CD4+ T cells were purified by magnetic negative isolation. Blood was collected in EDTA tubes and processed within 24 hours, with PBMCs isolated through density gradient centrifugation. PBMCs intended for TCR sequencing were frozen in liquid nitrogen and were later thawed in a 37 degrees C water bath. The sorted or isolated CD4+, CD8+ and CD8+ TEMRA cells had a purity of 90% or higher. RNA was extracted with the RNeasy kit and about 0.5 to 1 ug was reverse transcribed using random hexamers. The immunoSEQ multiplex PCR assay, which covers 54 Vbeta and 13 Jbeta segments, was used to amplify TCR beta CDR3 regions. PCR amplification bias was corrected by using a synthetic template baseline for primer optimization and computational correction. The authors' pipeline ran thus. Reads were annotated to V, D and J genes per IMGT and analyzed with immunoSEQ Analyzer, keeping only productive sequences. To calculate clonality, Shannon entropy was normalized by log2 of the number of productive unique sequences and then subtracted from one. Public and private clones were assessed among the 100 most prevalent clones of each patient and control. Clones were defined as Susac-specific when absent from the healthy and MS cohorts, from about 1,100 published viral clones and from other ImmuneACCESS disease sequences. Starting from the raw public reads, TCRdb applied fastp trimming at Q25, assembled clones with MiXCR and retained in-frame beta chains. Merged by CDR3 protein, the rows form single entries marked with the most common genes and DNA. The V and J calls were determined by TCRdb, not by the authors. A total of about 150,000 distinct CDR3 sequences appear in this sample, about 94% of them only once. Roughly 0.2% of the sample comes from the top ten.

The germline V gene supplies CDR1 SGHVS and CDR2 FQNEAQ. A distance of 14 bases separates the germline ends of V and J, which lose 0 bases and 2 bases respectively. Measured from the cysteine to the phenylalanine, the CDR3 is 17 residues long. Only the CDR3 part of the read is kept: 51 bases, read in frame from the first base. Sequenced material: CD8+ T cells from PBMCs. The sequence links TRBV7-8 to TRBJ1-3, with TRBD1 as a weak D call on 6 bases. The receptor comes from a human donor with multiple sclerosis. The CDR3 here reads CASSLARVGAAGNTIYF. The DNA sequence reads TGTGCCAGCAGCTTAGCGCGGGTGGGGGCTGCTGGAAACACCATATATTTT.